Presented here are 12 T cell receptor beta chains from one specimen sequenced in a study of molecular identifiers for immune sequencing clone quantification. TCRdb used MiXCR to reprocess the PCR reads, holding one entry per CDR3 protein. In the table there are just under 20,000 distinct CDR3 sequences, 20% to 25% of which are singletons. The sample consisted of naive CD8+ T cells from blood, with Jurkat cell RNA spiked in. The sample's subset: FACS-sorted CD8+CD4-CCR7+CD45RA+ naive T cells. The receptor source for this set is a human donor in good health. Some libraries in this study had Jurkat cell RNA spiked in.

Concerning this clonotype: A much larger clone lies a single base off, so this may be a read error. The V gene is TRBV12-3 or TRBV12-4, the J gene TRBJ2-5; no clear D gene. This CDR3 is built from 14 residues. V lost 5 bases, J lost 9 bases, and 19 bases lay in between. CDR3 nucleotides: TGTGCCAGCAGTGGGATAATGAATGTTGAGGCCCAGTACTTC. Protein product: CASSGIMNVEAQYF.

The rearrangement uses TRBV4-2 and TRBJ2-2; 9 positions match TRBD2. Germline CDR1 LGHNA, CDR2 YNFKEQ. The V segment lost 6 bases and the J segment 6 bases; nucleotides outside the gene matches: 11. The CDR3 covers 16 residues. The CDR3 here is CASRLSGSTLAGELFF. CDR3 bases: TGTGCCAGCAGACTTAGCGGGAGTACGCTTGCCGGGGAGCTGTTTTTT.

The chain uses TRBV27 and TRBJ2-1; TRBD2 matches 11 bases. CDR3 size: 14 residues. Germline V gives CDR1 MNHEY, CDR2 SMNVEV (reference sequence). V dropped 8 bases and J dropped 3; count of bases not matched to a gene: 3. The chain's CDR3 is CASGGLAGYNEQFF. The DNA for the CDR3 is TGTGCCAGCGGCGGACTAGCGGGCTACAATGAGCAGTTCTTC.

This clonotype was detected ten times or more. The chain employs TRBV28 and TRBJ1-5; 9 bases agree with TRBD1. The ends lost 5 bases at V and 9 bases at J; junction bases unmatched: 8. This CDR3 is built from 14 residues. Germline V gene sequence: CDR1 MDHEN, CDR2 SYDVKM. The CDR3 protein is CASSDRGGQWPQHF. The CDR3 DNA is TGTGCCAGCAGTGACAGGGGGGGACAGTGGCCCCAGCATTTT. Together with reference TRBV28 and TRBJ1-5, the CDR3 gives the full variable domain: DVKVTQSSRYLVKRTGEKVFLECVQDMDHENMFWYRQDPGLGLRLIYFSYDVKMKEKGDIPEGYSVSREKKERFSLILESASTNQTSMYLCASSDRGGQWPQHFGDGTRLSIL.

The rearrangement joins TRBV29-1 to TRBJ2-7, with TRBD1 identical over 8 bases. Losses at the gene ends were 7 bases for V and 0 bases for J; bases not matched to a gene: 2. Germline CDR1 reads SQVTM; CDR2 reads ANQGSEA. CDR3 length: 12 amino acids. The CDR3 coding sequence is TGCAGCGGACAGGGGAACTCCTACGAGCAGTACTTC. This gives the protein CSGQGNSYEQYF.

This clonotype was recorded at least ten times. The V call is TRBV7-8, the J call TRBJ1-4, with D perhaps matching TRBD1 (5 bases). Trimming removed 1 base at V and 10 bases at J, with 10 bases between. CDR3 length: 13 amino acids. CDR1 SGHVS and CDR2 FQNEAQ come from the germline V gene. In nucleotides, the CDR3 is TGTGCCAGCAGCTTAGGGGGTGGGGCAAAACTGTTTTTT. Translation gives CASSLGGGAKLFF. The whole variable domain, filled in from reference TRBV7-8 and TRBJ1-4, reads GAGVSQSPRYKVAKRGQDVALRCDPISGHVSLFWYQQALGQGPEFLTYFQNEAQLDKSGLPSDRFFAERPEGSVSTLKIQRTQQEDSAVYLCASSLGGGAKLFFGSGTQLSVL.

The chain links TRBV20-1 to TRBJ2-1; D unresolved. This CDR3 is built from 15 residues. Germline V gives CDR1 DFQATT, CDR2 SNEGSKA (reference sequence). V lost 1 base and J lost 6, with 16 bases in between. DNA of the CDR3: TGCAGTGCTAGAGGCTGGCAGAATTTACCCAATGAGCAGTTCTTC. Its protein product is CSARGWQNLPNEQFF.

The rearrangement links TRBV23-1 to TRBJ2-7; D remains ambiguous. TRBV23-1 is known as an ORF, though its function is uncertain. Trimming took 5 bases from V and 3 from J, leaving 2 bases between them. This CDR3 is 10 amino acids long. CDR3 in amino acids: CASSNYEQYF. The CDR3 nucleotides read TGCGCCAGCAGTAACTACGAGCAGTACTTC.

This clonotype was counted only a few times. This sequence joins TRBV9 and TRBJ1-1, with 9 bases lining up with TRBD1. The V gene end was trimmed by 4 bases and the J gene end by 1 base; junction bases not matched to a gene: 2. There are 14 residues in the CDR3. Germline V CDR1 and CDR2: SGDLS, YYNGEE. The CDR3 spells CASSQQGANTEAFF. In DNA form, the CDR3 reads TGTGCCAGCAGCCAACAGGGGGCGAACACTGAAGCTTTCTTT.

Many counts were recorded for this clonotype. The V gene is TRBV27, the J gene TRBJ1-1; D gene unclear. Looked up from germline, CDR1 is MNHEY and CDR2 is SMNVEV (reference sequence). V lost 8 bases and J 1 base, leaving 17 bases between the germline ends. This CDR3 spans 15 amino acids. The CDR3 loop is CASRTTPAANTEAFF. The CDR3 DNA reads as TGTGCCAGCCGAACAACGCCGGCGGCGAACACTGAAGCTTTCTTT.

A few counts support this clonotype. The chain is built from TRBV6-5 and TRBJ2-1; tentative D call: TRBD2 (6 bases). The CDR3 covers 15 residues. V dropped 5 bases and J dropped 0 bases, with 11 bases sitting between them. Germline values: CDR1 MNHEY, CDR2 SVGAGI. The CDR3 spells CASSTRESSYNEQFF. DNA of the CDR3: TGTGCCAGCAGTACCCGGGAGAGCTCCTACAATGAGCAGTTCTTC.

This clonotype appeared many times. The chain employs TRBV7-9 and TRBJ2-7; weak D call: TRBD1 (7 bases). Per germline, CDR1 SEHNR and CDR2 FQNEAQ (reference sequence). The CDR3 extends over 17 amino acids. Trimming removed 1 base at V and 3 bases at J, with 19 bases between. The CDR3 protein is CASSLEEGAVILYEQYF. The CDR3 DNA reads TGTGCCAGCAGCTTAGAGGAGGGGGCAGTCATCCTCTACGAGCAGTACTTC.